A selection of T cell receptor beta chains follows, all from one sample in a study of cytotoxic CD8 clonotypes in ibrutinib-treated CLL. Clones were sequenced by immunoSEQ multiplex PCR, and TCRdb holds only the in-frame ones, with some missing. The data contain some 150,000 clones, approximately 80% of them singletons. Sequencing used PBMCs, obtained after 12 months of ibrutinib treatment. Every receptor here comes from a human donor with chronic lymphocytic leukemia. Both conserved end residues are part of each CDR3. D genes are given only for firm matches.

cdr3_aa: CAWSPASNTEAFF; cdr3_nt: TGTGCCTGGAGTCCAGCTTCGAACACTGAAGCTTTCTTT; v_call: TRBV30; j_call: TRBJ1-1; d_call: .
cdr3_aa: CASSGRTSGRDEQFF; cdr3_nt: TGTGCCAGCAGTGGCCGGACTAGCGGGAGAGACGAGCAGTTCTTC; v_call: TRBV25-1; j_call: TRBJ2-1; d_call: TRBD2
cdr3_aa: CASSPGGTWFEQYF; cdr3_nt: TGTGCCAGCAGTCCAGGGGGGACATGGTTCGAGCAGTACTTC; v_call: TRBV25-1; j_call: TRBJ2-7; d_call: .
cdr3_aa: CATQGERGGTGELFF; cdr3_nt: TGTGCCACCCAGGGGGAACGGGGGGGCACCGGGGAGCTGTTTTTT; v_call: TRBV15; j_call: TRBJ2-2; d_call: .
cdr3_aa: CASSVGGGGNQPQHF; cdr3_nt: TGTGCCAGCAGCGTAGGGGGGGGCGGCAATCAGCCCCAGCATTTT; v_call: TRBV9; j_call: TRBJ1-5; d_call: .
cdr3_aa: CASSVGGPGELFF; cdr3_nt: TGTGCCAGCAGCGTAGGGGGTCCCGGGGAGCTGTTTTTT; v_call: TRBV9; j_call: TRBJ2-2; d_call: .
cdr3_aa: CSVELTGEKLFF; cdr3_nt: TGCAGCGTTGAACTCACGGGTGAAAAACTGTTTTTT; v_call: TRBV29-1; j_call: TRBJ1-4; d_call: .
cdr3_aa: CASSLGLVSYNEQFF; cdr3_nt: TGTGCCAGCAGCTTGGGACTAGTCTCCTACAATGAGCAGTTCTTC; v_call: TRBV7-6; j_call: TRBJ2-1; d_call: TRBD2
cdr3_aa: CASSLGGAGSYEQYF; cdr3_nt: TGTGCCAGCAGCCTTGGGGGAGCAGGGTCCTACGAGCAGTACTTC; v_call: TRBV28; j_call: TRBJ2-7; d_call: .
cdr3_aa: CASEGLAGGDGTGELFF; cdr3_nt: TGTGCCAGCGAAGGACTAGCGGGGGGCGATGGCACCGGGGAGCTGTTTTTT; v_call: TRBV18; j_call: TRBJ2-2; d_call: TRBD2
cdr3_aa: CSAKGGDLWGYTF; cdr3_nt: TGCAGCGCCAAAGGCGGTGACCTATGGGGCTACACCTTC; v_call: TRBV29-1; j_call: TRBJ1-2; d_call: .
cdr3_aa: CASSPSKGNTQYF; cdr3_nt: TGTGCCAGCAGCCCATCGAAGGGAAATACGCAGTATTTT; v_call: TRBV5-6; j_call: TRBJ2-3; d_call: .
cdr3_aa: CASSLNEYTDTQYF; cdr3_nt: TGTGCCAGCAGCTTAAACGAGTACACAGATACGCAGTATTTT; v_call: TRBV7-8; j_call: TRBJ2-3; d_call: .
cdr3_aa: CASSAGTRYGYTF; cdr3_nt: TGTGCCAGCAGCGCCGGGACACGTTATGGCTACACCTTC; v_call: TRBV6-1; j_call: TRBJ1-2; d_call: .
cdr3_aa: CASSPLQGSGGYTF; cdr3_nt: TGTGCCAGCAGCCCATTACAGGGGTCTGGAGGCTACACCTTC; v_call: TRBV11-2; j_call: TRBJ1-2; d_call: TRBD1
cdr3_aa: CASRSRTQSTDTQYF; cdr3_nt: TGTGCCAGCCGTAGCCGCACACAGAGCACAGATACGCAGTATTTT; v_call: TRBV13; j_call: TRBJ2-3; d_call: .